Listed below are T cell receptor beta chains from one sample, sequenced in a study of vaccination effects on CD4 cells after COVID-19. Profiling relied on immunoSEQ multiplex PCR, and the TCRdb table lists in-frame clones only, not all of them. Of 45,000 to 65,000 clones detected, 78% appear once; the ten largest clones hold around 4%. Antigens for these TCRs are unknown. The source material was CD4+ T cells from PBMCs cultured without peptide, sampled after COVID-19 vaccination. The receptors stem from a human donor who received a COVID-19 vaccine. Each CDR3 is given with its conserved first and last residue. D genes are given only for firm matches. Clone size appears in some rows only: once, few, many, or a class for an expanded clone.

V	size	J	D	CDR3	DNA
TRBV5-5	NA	TRBJ2-7	TRBD2	CASSFAGGSYEQYF	TGTGCCAGCAGCTTTGCGGGAGGATCCTACGAGCAGTACTTC
TRBV7-2	NA	TRBJ2-5	NA	CASSLRIQETQYF	TGTGCCAGCAGCTTACGCATTCAAGAGACCCAGTACTTC
TRBV4-2	NA	TRBJ2-5	TRBD1	CASSPRDSPRGQETQYF	TGTGCCAGCAGCCCGAGGGACAGCCCTAGGGGCCAAGAGACCCAGTACTTC
TRBV30	NA	TRBJ1-1	TRBD1	CAWSEYRGSTEAFF	TGTGCCTGGAGTGAATACAGGGGTTCCACTGAAGCTTTCTTT
TRBV6-5	NA	TRBJ2-1	NA	CASSYSFSLNEQFF	TGTGCCAGCAGTTACTCTTTCTCCCTCAATGAGCAGTTCTTC
TRBV19	NA	TRBJ2-5	TRBD2	CASSPRGGRETQYF	TGTGCCAGTAGTCCTCGGGGGGGCCGGGAGACCCAGTACTTC
TRBV10-3	few	TRBJ2-3	TRBD2	CAARTSGTTDTQYF	TGTGCCGCCCGGACTAGCGGTACCACAGATACGCAGTATTTT
TRBV5-1	once	TRBJ2-1	TRBD1	CASSWGTGDYNEQFF	TGCGCCAGCAGCTGGGGGACAGGGGACTACAATGAGCAGTTCTTC
TRBV3-1/TRBV3-2	NA	TRBJ2-2	TRBD2	CASSQESGSYTGELFF	TGTGCCAGCAGCCAAGAGAGCGGGAGTTACACCGGGGAGCTGTTTTTT
TRBV27	NA	TRBJ2-3	TRBD2	CASSLNPSGKSDTQYF	TGTGCCAGCAGTTTAAACCCTAGCGGGAAGTCAGATACGCAGTATTTT
TRBV6-5	NA	TRBJ1-5	NA	CASSHTAISQPQHF	TGTGCCAGCAGCCACACGGCAATCAGTCAGCCCCAGCATTTT
TRBV3-1/TRBV3-2	NA	TRBJ1-1	TRBD1	CASSQRQGEAFF	TGTGCCAGCAGCCAAAGACAGGGTGAAGCTTTCTTT
TRBV10-3	NA	TRBJ2-3	TRBD2	CAISESNGGSIPDTQYF	TGTGCCATCAGTGAGTCAAACGGCGGGAGTATCCCAGATACGCAGTATTTT
TRBV6-1	NA	TRBJ2-7	NA	CASSEWWKVGEQYF	TGTGCCAGCAGTGAATGGTGGAAAGTAGGTGAGCAGTACTTC
TRBV5-1	NA	TRBJ2-7	TRBD1	CASSRTGGSSYEQYF	TGCGCCAGCAGCAGGACAGGGGGCAGCTCCTACGAGCAGTACTTC
TRBV4-1	NA	TRBJ2-3	NA	CASSQGRTAGGTQYF	TGCGCCAGCAGCCAAGGCCGGACCGCAGGAGGTACGCAGTATTTT